The 29 T cell receptor beta chains presented below share a single source sample, sequenced in a study of CD8 T cells in Susac syndrome. Reverse transcription used about 0.5 to 1 ug RNA and random hexamers. Via MiXCR, TCRdb re-called the immunoSEQ multiplex PCR reads, giving one row per CDR3 protein. The table records around 200,000 distinct CDR3 sequences, 85% to 95% of them present only once. The sample consisted of CD4+ T cells from PBMCs. The receptors here all came from a human donor with Susac syndrome.

The rearrangement joins TRBV20-1 to TRBJ2-3, with a possible D match to TRBD1 (5 bases). Trimming stripped 6 bases from V and 2 bases from J, with 18 bases between. This CDR3 is built from 15 residues. Germline CDR1 is DFQATT and CDR2 is SNEGSKA (reference sequence). The DNA for the CDR3 is TGCAGTGCAAATTATGGGGCTGGCTACACAGATACGCAGTATTTT. This sequence encodes CSANYGAGYTDTQYF.

This chain uses TRBV12-3 or TRBV12-4 with TRBJ1-5; D may be TRBD1 (5 bases). V shed 6 bases and J shed 9 bases, with 15 bases lying between them. This CDR3 contains 13 residues. The CDR3 is CASSLGGASPQHF. The CDR3 DNA follows: TGTGCCAGCAGCCTGGGCGGGGCATCGCCCCAGCATTTT.

The chain has TRBV7-6 and TRBJ1-6; D call uncertain. This CDR3 comprises 14 residues. V was clipped by 8 bases and J by 9 bases, with 17 bases between them. Per the germline V gene, CDR1 is SGHVS and CDR2 is FNYEAQ. CDR3 loop: CASSTAGLGSPLHF. In DNA, the CDR3 is TGTGCCAGCTCCACTGCAGGACTAGGTTCACCCCTCCACTTT. Drawing the rest from reference TRBV7-6 and TRBJ1-6, the complete variable domain is GAGVSQSPRYKVTKRGQDVALRCDPISGHVSLYWYRQALGQGPEFLTYFNYEAQQDKSGLPNDRFSAERPEGSISTLTIQRTEQRDSAMYRCASSTAGLGSPLHFGNGTRLTVT.

This chain joins TRBV7-2 and TRBJ1-5; TRBD1 matches 8 bases. Germline lookup yields CDR1 SGHTA and CDR2 FQGNSA. J gave up 3 bases and V 5 bases, and 12 bases lay outside the gene matches. This CDR3 region has 17 residues. The CDR3 is CASSSDPQGEVNQPQHF. Here the CDR3 DNA reads TGTGCCAGCAGCAGCGATCCACAGGGGGAGGTCAATCAGCCCCAGCATTTT.

The genes are TRBV20-1 and TRBJ2-3; 13 positions match TRBD2. The germline gives CDR1 DFQATT, CDR2 SNEGSKA (reference sequence). This CDR3 is built from 16 residues. J lost 6 bases, V lost 0 bases, and 6 bases had no gene match. The CDR3 spells CSARDLTSGRSDTQYF. For the CDR3, the DNA is TGCAGTGCTAGAGATCTGACTAGCGGGAGGTCGGATACGCAGTATTTT.

The genes are TRBV20-1 and TRBJ1-1; D is uncertain. Germline loops: CDR1 DFQATT, CDR2 SNEGSKA (reference sequence). The V end was cut by 3 bases, the J end by 0 bases, with 8 bases between. The length of the CDR3 is 13 residues. In DNA, the CDR3 is TGCAGTGCTAGCCGGGTCATGAACACTGAAGCTTTCTTT. Encoded protein: CSASRVMNTEAFF.

The chain employs TRBV7-9 and TRBJ1-5, with TRBD1 identical over 7 bases. Germline CDR1 is SEHNR and CDR2 is FQNEAQ (reference sequence). V gave up 5 bases and J gave up 8 bases; unmatched junction bases: 12. This CDR3 contains 15 residues. Written as DNA, the CDR3 is TGTGCCAGCAGCCCCAACAGGGGCCCTTTGGAGCCCCAGCATTTT. This sequence encodes CASSPNRGPLEPQHF.

The chain combines TRBV3-1 with TRBJ2-6; D not certain. V lost 1 base to trimming and J lost 0 bases, with 7 bases between them. CDR1 is LGHDT, CDR2 YNNKEL, per germline (reference sequence). This CDR3 is 16 amino acids long. The CDR3 DNA reads as TGTGCCAGCAGCCAAGTTTTTGGCTCTGGGGCCAACGTCCTGACTTTC. This translates into CASSQVFGSGANVLTF.

V and J are TRBV12-3 or TRBV12-4 and TRBJ1-2; D is undetermined. Trimming shortened V by 2 bases and J by 3 bases, and 13 bases separated the two germline ends. The CDR3 is made up of 15 amino acids. CDR3 sequence (DNA): TGTGCCAGCAGTTTAACCCCAGACCGACACTATGGCTACACCTTC. This codes for CASSLTPDRHYGYTF.

V usage is TRBV10-3 and J usage is TRBJ2-3; D gene uncertain. Trimming stripped 2 bases from V and 1 base from J, with 10 bases between. CDR3 size: 15 residues. The germline V gene has CDR1 ENHRY and CDR2 SYGVKD. The CDR3 sequence is CAISEGDAGTDTQYF. The CDR3 coding sequence is TGTGCCATCAGTGAGGGGGATGCAGGCACAGATACGCAGTATTTT.

J is TRBJ1-1 and V is TRBV7-8; the D gene is possibly TRBD1 (5 bases). The CDR3 extends over 15 amino acids. Per the germline V gene, CDR1 is SGHVS and CDR2 is FQNEAQ. V lost 1 base and J 1 base, leaving 10 bases between the germline ends. CDR3 DNA: TGTGCCAGCAGCTTAGGAGGGACGGCGAACACTGAAGCTTTCTTT. It translates to CASSLGGTANTEAFF. Supplemented by reference TRBV7-8 and TRBJ1-1, the full variable domain reads GAGVSQSPRYKVAKRGQDVALRCDPISGHVSLFWYQQALGQGPEFLTYFQNEAQLDKSGLPSDRFFAERPEGSVSTLKIQRTQQEDSAVYLCASSLGGTANTEAFFGQGTRLTVV.

The chain carries TRBV15 and TRBJ2-1; tentatively, D is TRBD1 or TRBD2 (5 bases each). The CDR3 has 14 residues. Germline assignment: CDR1 LNHNV and CDR2 YYDKDF (reference sequence). V was trimmed by 2 bases and J by 4 bases, leaving 9 bases between them. The CDR3 region is CATSRSGAYNEQFF. The CDR3 DNA follows: TGTGCCACCAGCAGATCCGGGGCATACAATGAGCAGTTCTTC.

The chain has TRBV7-2 and TRBJ2-7; D may be TRBD2 (6 bases). The germline V gene encodes CDR1 SGHTA and CDR2 FQGNSA. The CDR3 extends over 15 amino acids. V gave up 1 base and J gave up 0 bases, with 10 bases separating them. The CDR3, as DNA: TGTGCCAGCAGCTTAGGCGGCGGGAACTCCTACGAGCAGTACTTC. It is translated as CASSLGGGNSYEQYF.

V gene TRBV28 combines with J gene TRBJ2-1, with D hard to call. Germline-derived CDR1 and CDR2 are MDHEN and SYDVKM. This CDR3 spans 18 amino acids. Trimming pared 6 bases from V and 0 bases from J, leaving 21 bases between. This CDR3 is CASSPAGLGAGSYNEQFF. The CDR3 nucleotides read TGTGCCAGCAGCCCTGCCGGTCTTGGAGCTGGCTCCTACAATGAGCAGTTCTTC.

This chain links TRBV5-4 with TRBJ2-1, with TRBD2 matching over 11 bases. Germline loops: CDR1 SGHNT, CDR2 YYREEE (reference sequence). The ends lost 0 bases at V and 9 bases at J; junction bases unmatched: 5. The CDR3 spans 15 residues. DNA of the CDR3: TGTGCCAGCAGCTTGGTTCTAGCGGGAGGATCTGAGCAGTTCTTC. Protein: CASSLVLAGGSEQFF.

The V gene is TRBV20-1, the J gene TRBJ1-2, with D possibly matching TRBD1 (6 bases). V shed 0 bases and J shed 8 bases, with 16 bases lying between them. This CDR3 comprises 14 residues. Germline V gives CDR1 DFQATT, CDR2 SNEGSKA (reference sequence). CDR3 bases: TGCAGTGCTAGAGATCGGTGGGGGGCGGTGGGCTACACCTTC. This gives the protein CSARDRWGAVGYTF.

This chain links TRBV27 with TRBJ2-1, with 13 bases lining up with TRBD2. CDR3 length: 16 residues. V lost 5 bases to trimming and J lost 3 bases; unmatched junction nucleotides: 4. Germline V gene lookup returns CDR1 MNHEY and CDR2 SMNVEV (reference sequence). This CDR3 is CASSRLAGGGYNEQFF. In nucleotides, the CDR3 is TGTGCCAGCAGTCGACTAGCGGGAGGTGGCTACAATGAGCAGTTCTTC.

This rearrangement joins TRBV24-1 to TRBJ2-1, with no clear D. Germline CDR1 reads KGHDR; CDR2 reads SFDVKD. This CDR3 contains 13 residues. Trimming stripped 5 bases from V and 5 bases from J, with 9 bases between. The CDR3 sequence is CATSGGSNNEQFF. In DNA form, the CDR3 reads TGTGCCACCAGTGGTGGTTCCAACAATGAGCAGTTCTTC.

The chain carries TRBV19 and TRBJ2-7; unclear D gene. CDR1 LNHDA and CDR2 SQIVND come from the germline V gene (reference sequence). The CDR3 has 14 amino acids. Trimming removed 0 bases from V and 3 bases from J, with 9 bases in between. CDR3: CASSIEGKGYEQYF. CDR3 sequence (DNA): TGTGCCAGTAGTATAGAGGGGAAGGGCTACGAGCAGTACTTC.

This rearrangement joins TRBV2 to TRBJ2-2, with D possibly being TRBD1 (5 bases). Trimming cost V 2 bases and J 5 bases, with 15 bases left between them. The CDR3 spans 16 residues. Germline V CDR1 and CDR2: SNHLY, FYNNEI. The CDR3 protein is CASSERGRVLTGELFF. CDR3 sequence (DNA): TGTGCCAGCAGTGAAAGGGGCAGGGTTTTAACCGGGGAGCTGTTTTTT.

This chain joins TRBV20-1 and TRBJ2-1; 14 nucleotides agree with TRBD2. The V and J ends lost 1 base and 6 bases, in that order; junction bases with no gene match: 8. The CDR3 is 17 residues long. Germline values: CDR1 DFQATT, CDR2 SNEGSKA (reference sequence). CDR3 in amino acids: CSARAGTSGRSGNEQFF. DNA for the CDR3: TGCAGTGCTAGAGCCGGGACTAGCGGGAGAAGTGGCAATGAGCAGTTCTTC.

This rearrangement joins TRBV5-1 to TRBJ2-5; the D is unclear. The germline CDR1 and CDR2 sequences are SGHRS and YFSETQ. This CDR3 has 14 amino acids. Trimming took 2 bases from V and 1 from J, leaving 9 bases between them. The CDR3 nucleotides are TGCGCCAGCAGCTTTGGTGGGTTCCAAGAGACCCAGTACTTC. It is translated as CASSFGGFQETQYF.

The rearrangement links TRBV20-1 to TRBJ2-5, with 12 bases that match TRBD2. The germline gives CDR1 DFQATT, CDR2 SNEGSKA (reference sequence). The length of the CDR3 is 17 residues. V dropped 5 bases and J dropped 2; count of bases not matched to a gene: 12. CDR3 bases: TGCAGTGCTCCTTTCCTAGCGGGGGGGCCAAAGCAAGAGACCCAGTACTTC. Protein sequence: CSAPFLAGGPKQETQYF.

The gene calls are TRBV20-1 and TRBJ2-1; 7 bases match TRBD2. Unmatched junction bases numbered 8, after V lost 6 bases and J lost 0 bases. The CDR3 totals 15 residues. CDR1 DFQATT and CDR2 SNEGSKA come from the germline V gene (reference sequence). CDR3 amino acids: CSASGTLSSYNEQFF. The CDR3 DNA reads TGCAGTGCCAGCGGGACTTTGAGCTCCTACAATGAGCAGTTCTTC.

The rearrangement uses TRBV5-8 and TRBJ1-5, with no clear D. The length of the CDR3 is 13 residues. Trimming cost V 4 bases and J 5 bases, with 10 bases left between them. CDR1 and CDR2 (germline): SGHTS, YDEGEE. CDR3 protein: CASSQTRDQPQHF. Here the CDR3 DNA reads TGTGCCAGCAGCCAGACTAGGGATCAGCCCCAGCATTTT.

J is TRBJ1-2 and V is TRBV19; D ambiguous. The germline V and J ends were trimmed by 4 bases and 0 bases, with 18 bases remaining between them. The CDR3 has 17 amino acids. The V gene's germline CDR1 is LNHDA and CDR2 SQIVND (reference sequence). CDR3 sequence: CASSKASGSLANYGYTF. The CDR3 DNA reads as TGTGCCAGTAGTAAGGCGTCGGGTAGTTTAGCTAACTATGGCTACACCTTC. Complete variable domain (other parts from reference TRBV19 and TRBJ1-2): DGGITQSPKYLFRKEGQNVTLSCEQNLNHDAMYWYRQDPGQGLRLIYYSQIVNDFQKGDIAEGYSVSREKKESFPLTVTSAQKNPTAFYLCASSKASGSLANYGYTFGSGTRLTVV.

This sequence joins TRBV15 and TRBJ1-3; unclear D gene. The length of the CDR3 is 18 residues. The V end lost 0 bases, the J end lost 3 bases, and 18 bases lay between the germline ends. Germline assignment: CDR1 LNHNV and CDR2 YYDKDF (reference sequence). The CDR3 region is CATSREKGLEAVGNTIYF. The CDR3 nucleotides are TGTGCCACCAGCAGAGAAAAGGGCCTCGAAGCGGTTGGAAACACCATATATTTT.

The chain joins TRBV6-2 or TRBV6-3 to TRBJ2-1, with D uncertain. Germline CDR1 is MNHEY and CDR2 is SVGEGT. The length of the CDR3 is 14 residues. Between the trimmed V and J ends, which lost 1 base and 2 bases, there was a span of 6 bases. The CDR3 loop reads CASSYLSAYNEQFF. The CDR3 region has the DNA TGTGCCAGCAGTTACTTATCAGCCTACAATGAGCAGTTCTTC.

J is TRBJ2-3 and V is TRBV28, with 11 bases fitting TRBD2. The CDR3 loop spans 17 amino acids. Trimming at V came to 3 bases and at J to 0 bases, leaving 5 bases not matched to a gene. Germline V CDR1 and CDR2: MDHEN, SYDVKM. For the CDR3, the DNA is TGTGCCAGCAGTTTCCTGGGGACTAGCGGAAGCACAGATACGCAGTATTTT. Amino acids: CASSFLGTSGSTDTQYF.